The sequence of this T cell receptor beta chain was determined in a study of patients and donors after allogeneic stem cell transplantation. J was trimmed by 3 bases and V by 4 bases; bases with no gene match: 3. CDR1 SQVTM and CDR2 ANQGSEA come from the germline V gene. The CDR3 has 12 residues. TCRdb reprocessed the RT-PCR reads with MiXCR, giving one entry per CDR3 protein. The sample lists over 400,000 distinct CDR3 sequences; 16% were seen once. The chain recombines TRBV29-1 with TRBJ2-7, with 7 bases fitting TRBD1. Sample: blood, either unsorted or a sorted T cell fraction (not recorded which). The receptor was derived from a human donor who was either an allogeneic HSCT recipient or a stem cell or donor lymphocyte infusion donor (not recorded which). It is not recorded whose cells these are; they may come from a transplant donor. CDR3 in amino acids: CSVVRGHYEQYF. CDR3 DNA sequence: TGCAGCGTTGTGAGGGGGCACTACGAGCAGTACTTC.